The rows below give T cell receptor beta chains drawn from one sample of a study of blood T cell repertoires in COVID-19. Here immunoSEQ multiplex PCR was the method, and the copy in TCRdb shows in-frame clones only, minus some. The table includes around 270,000 clones, 88% detected once. Source material: peripheral blood. The receptor set was obtained from a man aged 55 to 70 who had recovered from COVID-19. Each CDR3 is given with its conserved first and last residue. D genes are given only for firm matches. Where a row states a size, it is once, few, many or the class of an expanded clone; other rows omit it.

V,size,D,J,CDR3,DNA
TRBV7-8,-,TRBD1,TRBJ1-6,CASRFGTDNSPLHF,TGTGCCAGCAGGTTTGGGACAGATAATTCACCCCTCCACTTT
TRBV5-5,-,-,TRBJ1-5,CASSLRQADSNQPQHF,TGTGCCAGCAGCTTGCGACAGGCCGATAGCAATCAGCCCCAGCATTTT
TRBV27,-,-,TRBJ2-1,CASRTGISSSYNEQFF,TGTGCCAGCAGGACAGGCATCTCAAGCTCCTACAATGAGCAGTTCTTC
TRBV9,-,TRBD2,TRBJ2-1,CASSVGLAGDNNEQFF,TGTGCCAGCAGCGTAGGTCTAGCGGGGGACAACAATGAGCAGTTCTTC
TRBV7-6,-,-,TRBJ1-1,CASSLGLRAEAFF,TGTGCCAGCAGCTTAGGGTTGAGGGCTGAAGCTTTCTTT
TRBV6-5,-,-,TRBJ1-6,CASSYSGRVNSPLHF,TGTGCCAGCAGTTACTCTGGCAGGGTGAATTCACCCCTCCACTTT
TRBV5-1,-,TRBD2,TRBJ2-1,CASSLAEAGGRNEQFF,TGCGCCAGCAGCTTGGCCGAAGCGGGGGGTCGAAATGAGCAGTTCTTC
TRBV9,-,TRBD1,TRBJ1-1,CASSMTGEAFF,TGTGCCAGCAGCATGACAGGGGAAGCTTTCTTT
TRBV28,once,-,TRBJ1-2,CATTTGTRNYGYTF,TGTGCCACTACGACCGGGACACGGAACTATGGCTACACCTTC
TRBV4-1,-,TRBD1,TRBJ1-1,CASSLSGTGNTEAFF,TGCGCCAGCAGCCTTTCCGGGACAGGGAACACTGAAGCTTTCTTT
TRBV27,-,-,TRBJ1-5,CASSSGIGSNQPQHF,TGTGCCAGCAGTTCCGGGATCGGAAGCAATCAGCCCCAGCATTTT
TRBV4-2,-,-,TRBJ1-1,CASSSTNLNTEAFF,TGTGCCAGCAGCTCGACAAATTTGAACACTGAAGCTTTCTTT
TRBV5-1,-,TRBD1,TRBJ2-7,CASSSTPGQGSYEQYF,TGCGCCAGCAGCTCGACTCCGGGACAGGGATCCTACGAGCAGTACTTC
TRBV5-6,-,-,TRBJ2-5,CASIGRTYQETQYF,TGTGCCAGCATCGGCCGGACATATCAAGAGACCCAGTACTTC
TRBV15,-,-,TRBJ1-2,CATSRVPGAEGYTF,TGTGCCACCAGCAGAGTGCCAGGGGCCGAGGGCTACACCTTC
TRBV10-3,-,TRBD2,TRBJ2-5,CAISDPSGGLQETQYF,TGTGCCATCAGTGACCCTAGCGGGGGCCTCCAAGAGACCCAGTACTTC
TRBV4-2,once,TRBD1,TRBJ2-7,CASSQEGRGYEQYF,TGTGCCAGCAGCCAAGAGGGCAGGGGGTACGAGCAGTACTTC
TRBV13,once,-,TRBJ1-4,CASSFDSGEKLFF,TGTGCCAGCAGCTTCGACTCGGGTGAAAAACTGTTTTTT
TRBV5-8,-,-,TRBJ1-6,CASSLLGGNSPLHF,TGTGCCAGCAGCCTCCTAGGTGGGAATTCACCCCTCCACTTT
TRBV9,-,TRBD1,TRBJ2-7,CASSATGTGFTYEQYF,TGTGCCAGCAGCGCAACCGGGACAGGATTTACCTACGAGCAGTACTTC
TRBV11-2,many,TRBD1,TRBJ1-2,CASSFDRGQNGYTF,TGTGCCAGCAGCTTTGACAGGGGGCAGAATGGCTACACCTTC
TRBV6-5,once,-,TRBJ1-2,CASQRGIGVGYTF,TGTGCCAGCCAGCGGGGGATAGGGGTTGGCTACACCTTC